This T cell receptor (beta chain) emerged from a study of lymphopenia after photon versus proton radiotherapy. Study-wide findings and caveats: After the lymphocyte nadir, photon-treated repertoires showed oligoclonal expansion, especially of CD8+ Temra cells.

J gave up 6 bases and V 5 bases, and 10 bases lay outside the gene matches. The CDR3 contains 13 residues. Germline V gene data show CDR1 as SQVTM and CDR2 as ANQGSEA. Worth noting for this clone: What it binds is not known.

Repertoires were generated with immunoSEQ multiplex PCR, while TCRdb's copy carries only in-frame clones and drops some. The table records 20,000 to 30,000 clones, 82% of them present only once. Sequences were derived from peripheral blood, sampled from a patient treated with proton-based radiotherapy. This chain links TRBV29-1 with TRBJ2-7, with 7 positions matching TRBD1. The receptor was isolated from a woman between 70 and 85 years old with pancreatic cancer. CDR3 amino acids: CSVTGQAHGEQYF. The CDR3 coding sequence is TGCAGCGTTACCGGACAGGCCCATGGCGAGCAGTACTTC.